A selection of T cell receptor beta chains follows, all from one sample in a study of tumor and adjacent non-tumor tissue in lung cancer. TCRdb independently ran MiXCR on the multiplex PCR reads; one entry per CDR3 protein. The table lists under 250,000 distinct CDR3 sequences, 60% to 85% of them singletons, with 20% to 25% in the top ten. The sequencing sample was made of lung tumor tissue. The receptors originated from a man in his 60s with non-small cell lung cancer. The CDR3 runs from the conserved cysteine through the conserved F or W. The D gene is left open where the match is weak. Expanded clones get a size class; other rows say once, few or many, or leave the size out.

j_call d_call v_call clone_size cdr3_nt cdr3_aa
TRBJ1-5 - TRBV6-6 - TGTGCCAGTAGTTACCCTAAATACAGGGACGAGGGCAATCAGCCCGAGCATTTT CASSYPKYRDEGNQPEHF
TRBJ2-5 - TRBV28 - TGTGCCAGCAGTCCCTCTGAGGGCGCGGAAGAGACCCAGTACTTC CASSPSEGAEETQYF
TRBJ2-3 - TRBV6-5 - TGTGCGAGCAGTTACGCGAGCGAGGGGCCGCGAGATACGCAGTATTTT CASSYASEGPRDTQYF
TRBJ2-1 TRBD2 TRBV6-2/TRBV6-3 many TGTGCCAGCAGTTATGGGACTAGCGGGAGGTCCTACAATGAGCAGTTCTTC CASSYGTSGRSYNEQFF
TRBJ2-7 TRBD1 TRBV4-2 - TGTGCCAGCAGCCAACCGGGACAGGGTCTCTACGAGCAGTACTTC CASSQPGQGLYEQYF
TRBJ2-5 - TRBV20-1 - TGCAGTGCTCGAGGGTGGGGGCTGAGAGAGACCAAGTTCTTC CSARGWGLRETKFF
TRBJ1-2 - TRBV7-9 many TGTGCCAGCAGCTTTGAGACTAACTATGGCTACACCTTC CASSFETNYGYTF
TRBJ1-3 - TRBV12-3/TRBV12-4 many TGTGCCAGCAGTTTTGGGGGGGTCGGAAACACCATATATTTT CASSFGGVGNTIYF
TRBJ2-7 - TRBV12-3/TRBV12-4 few TGTGCCAGCAGCTGGAATCTCTACGAGCAGTACTTC CASSWNLYEQYF
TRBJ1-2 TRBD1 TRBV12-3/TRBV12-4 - TGTGCCAGCAGATTACAGGGGTCGGACTATGGCTACGCCTTC CASRLQGSDYGYAF
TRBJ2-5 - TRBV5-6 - TGTGCCAGCAGTCCAGCCTTGACAGACCAAGAGACCCAGTACTTC CASSPALTDQETQYF
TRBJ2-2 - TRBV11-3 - TGTGCCAGCAGCTTAGAGTCCGGCCGCTGGGAGCTGTTTTTT CASSLESGRWELFF
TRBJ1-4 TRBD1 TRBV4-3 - TGCGCCAGCAGCCCAGGGGACAGTAATGAAAAACTGTTTTTT CASSPGDSNEKLFF
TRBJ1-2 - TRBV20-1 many TGCAGTGCTAGTACCGACGCAAACTATGGCTACACCTTC CSASTDANYGYTF
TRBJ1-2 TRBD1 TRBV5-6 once TGTACCAGCAGCATTGGACAGGGGGCGAATGGCTACACCTTC CTSSIGQGANGYTF
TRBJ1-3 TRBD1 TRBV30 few TGTGCCTGGAGTGTACCTGGGACAGGCAGCTCTGGAAACACCATATATTTT CAWSVPGTGSSGNTIYF
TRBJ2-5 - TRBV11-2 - TGTGCCAGCAGCTCCACAATGGGGTGGCCAAAGGATACCCATTACTTC CASSSTMGWPKDTHYF
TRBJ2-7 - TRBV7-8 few TGTGCCAGCAGCCCCCTTATCCTGGCGTACGAGCAGTACTTC CASSPLILAYEQYF
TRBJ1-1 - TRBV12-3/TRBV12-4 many TGTGCCAGCAGGGCAGGGTGGAACACTGAAGCTTTCTTT CASRAGWNTEAFF
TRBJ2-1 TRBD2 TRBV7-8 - TGTGCCAGCAGCCAAGGACTAGCGGGAGCCAACTCGATCGGTCAATTCTTC CASSQGLAGANSIGQFF
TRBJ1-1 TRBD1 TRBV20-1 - TGCAGTGCTAGAGCTGCAAGGACAGGGGGAGCTGAAGCTTTCTTT CSARAARTGGAEAFF